What follows is one T cell receptor beta chain and its context. The repertoire was sequenced with immunoSEQ multiplex PCR; TCRdb's copy has only in-frame clones and lacks some. The sample includes roughly 100,000 clones, roughly four fifths seen only once; the top ten take about 9.4%. CDR1 SQVTM and CDR2 ANQGSEA come from the germline V gene. The CDR3 runs 12 residues. The V segment lost 5 bases and the J segment 2 bases; nucleotides outside the gene matches: 3. The source of the sample is a study of blood T cell repertoires in COVID-19. As for the study in general: Sites across the United States, Italy and Spain contributed samples from acute and convalescent COVID-19. PBMCs, B-cell-depleted T cells, or T cells were the source of the cDNA or gDNA that made up the material.

Specimen: peripheral blood. V is TRBV29-1 and J is TRBJ2-7, with 7 bases identical to TRBD2. This sequence was found in a man in his 70s with acute or convalescent COVID-19. The CDR3 loop reads CSVQRETYEQYF. The CDR3 nucleotides are TGCAGCGTTCAGCGGGAAACCTACGAGCAGTACTTC.